By share of the sample, the clone carrying this TCR beta chain is medium-sized. The antigen is not known. Amplification of TCR beta used genomic DNA extracted from peripheral blood. The sample comes from a study of T cell repertoires in aging, cancer and after chemotherapy. Study-wide results and caveats: Untreated cancer patients had significantly lower blood TCR diversity than age-matched healthy donors. Loss of evenness, beyond lost richness, contributed to age-related TCR diversity decline in cancer patients. In each cancer cohort, median generation probability increased across chemotherapy, suggesting thymic output rebounded.

Multiplex touch-down PCR with TRB-A/B primers amplified rearranged V-D-J TRB sequences. TCRdb ran MiXCR on the multiplex PCR reads and lists one entry per CDR3 protein. The sample shows fewer than 13,000 distinct CDR3 sequences, approximately 30% of them seen only once. The clonotype originates from a human donor in good health. Sequencing was performed on blood.

Here the CDR3 reads CATSPGLSRTGELFF. DNA for the CDR3: TGTGCCACCAGTCCCGGGCTTTCGAGGACCGGGGAGCTGTTTTTT. The chain links TRBV15 to TRBJ2-2; D gene uncertain. V gave up 6 bases and J gave up 5 bases, with 16 bases separating them. Germline assignment: CDR1 LNHNV and CDR2 YYDKDF (reference sequence). This CDR3 is 15 amino acids long.